Listed here are 10 T cell receptor beta chains from one sample, sequenced in a study of Ad26.COV2.S vaccination and SARS-CoV-2 variants. The treatment here: around 19 received Ad26.COV2.S at low or high dose, single or two shots; roughly five received placebo; per-sample allocation not given. Day 63 after the first injection of vaccine or placebo was the sampling time. The table came from immunoSEQ multiplex PCR; TCRdb's copy has only in-frame clones and leaves some out. The sample carries 350,000 to 400,000 clones, 89% recorded once. The starting material was peripheral blood, obtained in a trial of Ad26.COV2.S vaccine versus placebo. These receptor sequences come from a person aged 18-65 years who received the Ad26.COV2.S COVID-19 vaccine or a placebo.

This chain joins TRBV30 and TRBJ1-3; 8 nucleotides align to TRBD1. CDR1 and CDR2 (germline): GTSNPN, SVGIG (reference sequence). The CDR3 contains 15 residues. V trimming: 2 bases; J trimming: 3 bases; junction bases outside the gene matches: 6. The CDR3 here is CAWSSGQGDGNTIYF. CDR3 nucleotide sequence: TGTGCCTGGAGTTCCGGACAGGGAGATGGAAACACCATATATTTT.

Comment on this clone: A clone one base away is much larger, so this may be a read error. The rearrangement links TRBV6-5 to TRBJ2-2; no firm D call. The ends were cut back, 0 bases at V and 4 bases at J, with 3 bases in the middle. There are 13 residues in the CDR3. Germline-derived CDR1 and CDR2 are MNHEY and SVGAGI. The chain's CDR3 is CASSYSGTGELFF. The DNA of the CDR3 is TGTGCCAGCAGTTACTCAGGCACCGGGGAGCTGTTTTTT.

The chain is built from TRBV28 and TRBJ1-5; tentatively, D is TRBD1 (6 bases). V was shortened by 2 bases and J by 3 bases, with 8 bases between the two germline ends. CDR1 is MDHEN and CDR2 is SYDVKM in the germline V gene. This CDR3 region has 14 residues. The CDR3 region is CASSLGQHNQPQHF. The CDR3, as DNA: TGTGCCAGCAGTTTAGGACAGCACAATCAGCCCCAGCATTTT.

DNA for the CDR3: TGTGCCAGCAGCTCCTCTAGGGAAGAGACCCAGTACTTC. Translation gives CASSSSREETQYF. The chain has TRBV7-3 and TRBJ2-5; unclear D gene. There are 13 residues in the CDR3. Between the trimmed V and J ends, which lost 4 bases and 3 bases, there was a span of 9 bases. Germline assignment: CDR1 SGHTA and CDR2 FQGTGA.

The chain uses TRBV6-4 and TRBJ2-3; TRBD2 matches 10 bases. The CDR3 has 15 residues. The germline V gene has CDR1 MRHNA and CDR2 SNTAGT. V was pared by 7 bases and J by 5 bases, with 9 bases of the junction left unmatched. The CDR3 region is CASKGASGSGDTQYF. The CDR3 DNA sequence: TGTGCCAGCAAGGGGGCTAGCGGGAGTGGAGATACGCAGTATTTT.

This clone was recorded once. The gene calls are TRBV11-1 and TRBJ2-1; TRBD2 is a possible D gene (6 bases). Trimming removed 1 base from V and 4 bases from J, with 11 bases in between. The CDR3 is made up of 15 amino acids. From germline, CDR1 is SGHAT and CDR2 FQDESV (reference sequence). Here the CDR3 reads CASSLGGRRYNEQFF. DNA for the CDR3: TGTGCCAGCAGCTTAGGAGGGAGGCGGTACAATGAGCAGTTCTTC.

The V gene is TRBV7-9, the J gene TRBJ2-7; maybe TRBD2 (5 bases). The CDR3 length is 14 residues. From germline, CDR1 is SEHNR and CDR2 FQNEAQ (reference sequence). The ends were cut back, 6 bases at V and 0 bases at J, with 12 bases in the middle. CDR3 sequence: CASSQPGSSYEQYF. CDR3 bases: TGTGCCAGCAGTCAACCGGGGAGCTCCTACGAGCAGTACTTC.

The genes are TRBV10-3 and TRBJ2-5; D gene ambiguous. Germline loops: CDR1 ENHRY, CDR2 SYGVKD. The CDR3 has 13 residues. Trimming took 10 bases from V and 3 from J, leaving 15 bases between them. CDR3 amino acids: CATVSQSEETQYF. CDR3 nucleotides: TGTGCCACCGTGTCCCAATCTGAAGAGACCCAGTACTTC.

This clone is a singleton in its sample. This chain connects TRBV28 to TRBJ2-1, with 12 bases lining up with TRBD2. This CDR3 comprises 15 residues. V lost 4 bases and J lost 6; bases outside the gene matches: 4. Germline V lookup: CDR1 MDHEN, CDR2 SYDVKM. DNA of the CDR3: TGTGCCAGCAGTTCTAGCGGGAGGGTAGGCAATGAGCAGTTCTTC. The encoded protein is CASSSSGRVGNEQFF.

The chain combines TRBV27 with TRBJ2-2, with D perhaps being TRBD1 or TRBD2 (5 bases each). Between the trimmed V and J ends, which lost 6 bases and 0 bases, there was a span of 17 bases. The CDR3 spans 17 residues. Looked up from germline, CDR1 is MNHEY and CDR2 is SMNVEV (reference sequence). The CDR3 nucleotides read TGTGCCAGCAGCCCTAGCCGGACAAACACGAACACCGGGGAGCTGTTTTTT. Its protein product is CASSPSRTNTNTGELFF.